Listed below are T cell receptor beta chains from one sample, sequenced in a study of T-cell reconstitution after alpha-beta-depleted transplantation in children. Each CDR3 protein is one row after TCRdb ran MiXCR on the PCR reads. The sample yields 600,000 to 800,000 distinct CDR3 sequences, approximately 14% seen once. This sample comprised PBMCs, obtained before TCRalphabeta/CD19-depleted stem cell transplant. The receptors shown here come from a girl aged 2-10 years with congenital amegakaryocytic thrombocytopenia, due to receive a stem cell transplant. Both conserved end residues are part of each CDR3. Fields, in order: J gene, clone size, D gene, V gene, CDR3 protein, CDR3 DNA. A D gene is named only where the DNA matches it firmly. Size tells how often a clone was seen (once, few, many) or the class of an expanded clone, and some rows leave it out.

J: TRBJ2-7
size: few
D: -
V: TRBV29-1
CDR3: CSVGSSSGPQYF
DNA: TGCAGCGTTGGGTCATCCTCGGGACCACAGTACTTC

J: TRBJ2-1
size: -
D: TRBD2
V: TRBV27
CDR3: CASRQLAGGPIDEQFF
DNA: TGTGCCAGCAGACAACTAGCGGGAGGGCCCATCGATGAGCAGTTCTTC

J: TRBJ1-2
size: -
D: -
V: TRBV15
CDR3: CATSRDTDSWRNGYTF
DNA: TGTGCCACCAGCAGAGATACGGACAGCTGGAGGAATGGCTACACCTTC

J: TRBJ2-3
size: few
D: TRBD2
V: TRBV5-1
CDR3: CASSRRLAGGTDTQYF
DNA: TGCGCCAGCAGCCGACGACTAGCGGGAGGCACAGATACGCAGTATTTT

J: TRBJ1-1
size: -
D: -
V: TRBV19
CDR3: CASSIAQNRDTEAFF
DNA: TGTGCCAGTAGTATCGCACAGAATCGGGACACTGAAGCTTTCTTT

J: TRBJ2-5
size: few
D: -
V: TRBV11-2
CDR3: CASSPGRVRETQYF
DNA: TGTGCCAGCAGCCCGGGCAGGGTACGGGAGACCCAGTACTTC

J: TRBJ1-2
size: many
D: TRBD1
V: TRBV20-1
CDR3: CSAFLQGARRGYTF
DNA: TGCAGTGCCTTTCTACAGGGGGCGCGCCGTGGCTACACCTTC

J: TRBJ2-3
size: many
D: -
V: TRBV28
CDR3: CASVRGRNTDTQYF
DNA: TGTGCCAGCGTCAGGGGACGGAACACAGATACGCAGTATTTT

J: TRBJ2-5
size: many
D: -
V: TRBV12-3/TRBV12-4
CDR3: CASSNLDGNIFTQYF
DNA: TGTGCCAGCAGCAATCTGGACGGGAATATCTTTACCCAGTACTTC

J: TRBJ2-1
size: few
D: TRBD2
V: TRBV5-5
CDR3: CASNRQGTSGTDEQFF
DNA: TGTGCCAGCAATAGACAGGGCACTAGCGGGACCGATGAGCAGTTCTTC

J: TRBJ2-3
size: many
D: -
V: TRBV5-5
CDR3: CASSFSGHPADTQYF
DNA: TGTGCCAGCAGCTTCAGCGGGCACCCCGCAGATACGCAGTATTTT